This TCR beta chain was captured in a study of radiation and T cells in renal cell carcinoma (dated by TCRdb to 2019 to 2021). At the level of the whole study: Samples came from a clinical trial, in which primary renal cell carcinomas received 15 Gy stereotactic body radiation therapy followed by nephrectomy 4 weeks later. TCR beta sequencing covered 50 to 55 samples in total, comprising approximately 26 tumors and roughly 27 peripheral blood samples. In the approximately 53 samples combined, 4 million to 5 million unique CDR3 nucleotide sequences were found, encoding 2.5 million to 3 million unique CDR3 amino acid sequences.

The germline V gene specifies MGHRA as CDR1 and YSYEKL as CDR2. Its CDR3 holds 16 amino acids, cysteine through phenylalanine. CDR3 DNA is the only sequence kept; it has 48 bases, read in frame from the first base. The V end loses 1 base and the J end loses 0 bases, and a stretch of 12 bases separates them. TCR beta libraries were generated from genomic DNA with the immunoSEQ kit, following the manufacturer's recommendations. To prepare libraries, a first multiplex PCR with proprietary primers was run, followed by a second PCR that added unique barcodes, and a bead cleanup was done after each round. Each sample batch included a kit-provided positive control reaction and a negative control reaction. The final libraries were assessed on an Agilent 4200 TapeStation D1000 ScreenTape, pooled by volume, and quantified by qPCR. Sequencing was performed on an Illumina NextSeq500 using a MidOutput 150-cycle cartridge, with 156 Read1 cycles, 15 Index1 cycles, and the kit custom primers. The pooled library was loaded at roughly 0.98 pM with an approximately 22% PhiX control spike-in. The study's own analysis went as follows. Vendor-processed data were analyzed in R, and a clonotype was defined as all T cells sharing the same CDR3 nucleotide sequence. For clone abundance analyses, frequencies were normalized to the 10,000 most abundant clones in each sample. Public T cell clones, averaging fewer than five per sample, were removed before analysis. Tumor-enriched clonotypes and baseline blood-enriched clonotypes were defined as those with an abundance difference of at least 32-fold between compartments. A beta-binomial differential abundance model was used to identify clonotypes that were expanded or contracted between blood time points. Similarity between tumor and blood repertoires was quantified using the Baroni-Urbani and Buser coefficient, and groups were compared with two-tailed Wilcoxon tests in R. Drawn from immuneACCESS, this table holds only the in-frame rearrangements with V and J called that TCRdb kept. Clones are partly lost; checked studies trace under half to an unresolved V gene and leave the rest unexplained. The V and J calls and clone size were taken over from that table, and D and trimming were inferred from the DNA. The sample yields roughly 130,000 clones; approximately 90% were counted once. Jointly, the top ten make up about 12% of the sample.

Paper-wide results and their limitations: Effects of radiation dose or scheduling on the TCR repertoire could not be addressed with the single-armed trial design. Because pretreatment tumor biopsies were not available, the baseline intratumoral presence of clonotypes could not be determined. Changes in the blood repertoire were not tracked past 4 weeks after treatment. In blood, the top tumor clonotypes increased between baseline and 2 weeks post-radiation and then shrank by 4 weeks, which suggests that tumor-resident clones expanded only transiently.

The time point label here, explained by the study, means: baseline pretreatment blood. The treatment or condition label here, explained by the study, means: 15 Gy SBRT to primary tumor, nephrectomy 4 weeks later. To follow tumor-enriched clonotypes, peripheral blood was collected serially from radiation-treated patients at baseline and again at 2 weeks and 4 weeks after SBRT. Renal cell carcinoma with clear cell pathology was present in all patients. The QIAamp DNA Blood Mini Kit (Qiagen) was used to prepare genomic DNA for TCR sequencing. The analyses included just those samples that passed every quality control check. In regard to this clone: Its antigen remains undetermined. Per-base qualities were not stored, and no clone one base away is much larger.

Recombination linked TRBV4-1 to TRBJ1-2, with the D gene not confidently named. This TCR derives from a woman aged 45-65 years with renal cell carcinoma. Material: blood, obtained from a patient whose treatment included radiotherapy and nephrectomy. Here the CDR3 is given as CASSQAFMRTNYGYTF. The DNA is as follows: TGCGCCAGCAGCCAAGCTTTTATGAGGACTAACTATGGCTACACCTTC.